Presented here are 8 T cell receptor beta chains from one specimen sequenced in a study of T cells in Graves' hyperthyroidism and ophthalmopathy. RNA transcripts served as the template for amplifying TCR beta CDR3 regions. The primer set for the first-round RT-PCR of the TCR CDR3 was HTBI. TCRdb processed the multiplex PCR reads anew with MiXCR; each CDR3 protein has one entry. Of approximately 300,000 distinct CDR3 sequences listed, roughly 17% are singletons. The sample was blood. These receptor sequences come from a young man with Graves' hyperthyroidism.

The J gene is TRBJ2-5, the V gene TRBV20-1; no clear D. Germline V CDR1 and CDR2: DFQATT, SNEGSKA (reference sequence). This CDR3 is 14 amino acids long. The ends were cut back, 6 bases at V and 2 bases at J, with 16 bases in the middle. The CDR3 sequence: CSAQWAGVQETQYF. DNA of the CDR3: TGCAGTGCCCAGTGGGCTGGCGTTCAAGAGACCCAGTACTTC.

This clonotype was picked up many times. This chain links TRBV7-9 with TRBJ2-1, with 7 bases that match TRBD1. Per the germline V gene, CDR1 is SEHNR and CDR2 is FQNEAQ (reference sequence). The length of the CDR3 is 15 residues. After removal of 5 bases from V and 7 bases from J, the junction contained 11 bases not matched to a gene. CDR3 coding DNA: TGTGCCAGCAGCCAGACAGGGTTTCAAGGTAATGAGCAGTTCTTC. Encoded protein: CASSQTGFQGNEQFF.

This clonotype came up a few times. This chain links TRBV29-1 with TRBJ1-1, with D possibly TRBD1 on 6 matching bases. The CDR3 is 13 amino acids. Germline V gene lookup returns CDR1 SQVTM and CDR2 ANQGSEA. The V end lost 6 bases, the J end lost 2 bases, and 13 bases lay between the germline ends. This CDR3 reads CSVRRTVNTEAFF. CDR3 in DNA: TGCAGCGTCCGGAGGACAGTTAACACTGAAGCTTTCTTT.

This clonotype was seen more than once but under ten times. Its ends do not fully match the called genes, so a read error is possible. V gene TRBV7-7 combines with J gene TRBJ2-5, with 11 bases fitting TRBD2. Germline V gene data show CDR1 as SSHAT and CDR2 as FNYEAQ (reference sequence). The CDR3 runs to 16 residues. The CDR3 sequence is CASSAPGLAAQETQYF. CDR3 DNA sequence: TGTGCTAGCAGTGCACCGGGACTAGCGGCCCAAGAGACCCAGTACTTC.

This chain connects TRBV5-4 to TRBJ2-1; 8 nucleotides line up with TRBD2. CDR1 and CDR2 (germline): SGHNT, YYREEE (reference sequence). There are 16 residues in the CDR3. The V segment lost 2 bases and the J segment 0 bases; nucleotides outside the gene matches: 4. In DNA, the CDR3 is TGTGCCAGCAGCTTACGGGGGGGCGGCTCCTACAATGAGCAGTTCTTC. Amino acid sequence: CASSLRGGGSYNEQFF.

CDR3 in amino acids: CAIRGTTPDTQYF. The CDR3 DNA reads as TGTGCCATCAGGGGGACTACCCCAGATACGCAGTATTTT. This chain connects TRBV10-3 to TRBJ2-3; 7 bases map to TRBD2. Trimming removed 6 bases from V and 4 bases from J; junction bases left unmatched: 4. Germline lookup yields CDR1 ENHRY and CDR2 SYGVKD. The CDR3 spans 13 residues.

The chain uses TRBV7-3 and TRBJ2-1, with TRBD2 identical over 10 bases. The germline V gene has CDR1 SGHTA and CDR2 FQGTGA. V trimming: 5 bases; J trimming: 8 bases; junction bases outside the gene matches: 15. This CDR3 has 17 amino acids. CDR3 bases: TGTGCCAGCAGCCCTTCTCCTTCTAGCGGGAGTTCCGATGAGCAGTTCTTC. Its protein product is CASSPSPSSGSSDEQFF.

This clonotype came up a few times. V usage is TRBV11-1 and J usage is TRBJ2-3; 9 bases align to TRBD2. The CDR3 is 17 amino acids. The V and J ends lost 3 bases and 2 bases, in that order; junction bases with no gene match: 9. CDR1 is SGHAT and CDR2 is FQDESV in the germline V gene (reference sequence). The CDR3 loop is CASSLAGGTPHTDTQYF. The CDR3 DNA reads TGTGCCAGCAGCTTGGCGGGGGGGACTCCACACACAGATACGCAGTATTTT.